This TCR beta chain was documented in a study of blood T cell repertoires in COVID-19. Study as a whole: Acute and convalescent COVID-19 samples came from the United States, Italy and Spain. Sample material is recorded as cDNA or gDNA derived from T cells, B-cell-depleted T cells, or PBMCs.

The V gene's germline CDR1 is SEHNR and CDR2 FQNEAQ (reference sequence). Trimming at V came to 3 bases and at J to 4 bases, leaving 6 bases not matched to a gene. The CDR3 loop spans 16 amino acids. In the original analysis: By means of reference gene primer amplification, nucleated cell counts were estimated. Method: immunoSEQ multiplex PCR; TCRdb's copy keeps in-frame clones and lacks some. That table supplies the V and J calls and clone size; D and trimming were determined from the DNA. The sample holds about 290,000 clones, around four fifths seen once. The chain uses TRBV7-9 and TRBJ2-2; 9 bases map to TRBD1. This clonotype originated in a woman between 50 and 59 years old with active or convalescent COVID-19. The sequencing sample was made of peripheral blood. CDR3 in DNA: TGTGCCAGCAGCTTCCCCCTGGGACAGGGCACCGGGGAGCTGTTTTTT. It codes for CASSFPLGQGTGELFF.